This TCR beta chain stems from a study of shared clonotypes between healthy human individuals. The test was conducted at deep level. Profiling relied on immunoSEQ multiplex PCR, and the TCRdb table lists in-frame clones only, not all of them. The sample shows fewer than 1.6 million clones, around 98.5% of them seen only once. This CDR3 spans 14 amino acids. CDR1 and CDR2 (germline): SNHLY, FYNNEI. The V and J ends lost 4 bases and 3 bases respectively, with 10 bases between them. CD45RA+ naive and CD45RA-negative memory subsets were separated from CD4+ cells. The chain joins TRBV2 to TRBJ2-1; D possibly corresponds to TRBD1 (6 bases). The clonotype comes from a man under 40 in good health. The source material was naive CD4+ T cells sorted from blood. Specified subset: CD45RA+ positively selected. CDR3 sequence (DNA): TGTGCCAGCAGTGTCGCAGGGGACTACAATGAGCAGTTCTTC. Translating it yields CASSVAGDYNEQFF.